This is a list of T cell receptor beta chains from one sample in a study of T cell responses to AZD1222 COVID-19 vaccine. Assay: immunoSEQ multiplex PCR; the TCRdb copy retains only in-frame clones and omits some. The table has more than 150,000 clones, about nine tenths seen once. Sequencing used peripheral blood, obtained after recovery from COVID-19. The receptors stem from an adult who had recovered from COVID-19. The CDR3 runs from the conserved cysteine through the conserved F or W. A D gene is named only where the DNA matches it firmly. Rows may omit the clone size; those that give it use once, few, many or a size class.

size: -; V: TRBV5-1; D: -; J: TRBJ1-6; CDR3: CASSLGGNSPLHF; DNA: TGCGCCAGCAGCTTGGGGGGGAATTCACCCCTCCACTTT
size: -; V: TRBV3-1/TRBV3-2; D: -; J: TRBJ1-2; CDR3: CASSQPGLGYTF; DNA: TGTGCCAGCAGCCAACCCGGGCTGGGCTACACCTTC
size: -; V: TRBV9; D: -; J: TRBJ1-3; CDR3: CASSARGFTGNTIYF; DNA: TGTGCCAGCAGCGCCCGGGGGTTTACTGGAAACACCATATATTTT
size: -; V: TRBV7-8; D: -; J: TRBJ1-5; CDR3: CASSFTRRTSNQPQHF; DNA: TGTGCCAGCAGCTTTACCCGACGGACTAGCAATCAGCCCCAGCATTTT
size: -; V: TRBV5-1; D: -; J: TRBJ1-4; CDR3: CASSRTGTVLEKLFF; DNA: TGCGCCAGCAGTCGGACCGGGACGGTACTTGAAAAACTGTTTTTT
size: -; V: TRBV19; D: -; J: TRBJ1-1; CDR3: CASMLRDGPNTEAFF; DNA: TGTGCCAGTATGTTAAGGGACGGCCCGAACACTGAAGCTTTCTTT
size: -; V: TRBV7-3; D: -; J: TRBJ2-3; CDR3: CASSLWSRSDTQYF; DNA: TGTGCCAGCAGCTTATGGTCTCGGTCAGATACGCAGTATTTT
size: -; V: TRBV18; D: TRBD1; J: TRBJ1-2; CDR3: CASSQLDVGQAVNYGYTF; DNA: TGTGCCAGCTCCCAGCTCGATGTGGGACAGGCAGTTAACTATGGCTACACCTTC
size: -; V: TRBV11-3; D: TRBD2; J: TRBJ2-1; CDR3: CASSLRGTRGEDEQFF; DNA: TGTGCCAGCAGCTTACGCGGGACTAGGGGTGAAGATGAGCAGTTCTTC
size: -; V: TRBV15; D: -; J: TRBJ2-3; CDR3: CATTAQGTDTQYF; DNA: TGTGCCACCACCGCCCAGGGCACAGATACGCAGTATTTT
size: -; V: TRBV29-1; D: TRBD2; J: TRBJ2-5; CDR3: CSAILAGGSETQYF; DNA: TGCAGCGCGATCTTAGCGGGAGGGTCAGAGACCCAGTACTTC
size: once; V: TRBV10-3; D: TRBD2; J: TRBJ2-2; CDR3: CAIASGRASNTGELFF; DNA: TGTGCCATCGCCAGTGGGAGGGCGTCGAACACCGGGGAGCTGTTTTTT
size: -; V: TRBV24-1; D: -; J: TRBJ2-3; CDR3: CATSEWVPDPTDTQYF; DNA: TGTGCCACCAGTGAATGGGTCCCGGACCCCACAGATACGCAGTATTTT
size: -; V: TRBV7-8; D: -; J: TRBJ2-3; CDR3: CASSLVVLNADTQYF; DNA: TGTGCCAGCAGCTTAGTGGTCCTCAACGCAGATACGCAGTATTTT
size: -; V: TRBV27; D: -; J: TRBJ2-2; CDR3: CASSLGWGDRAGELFF; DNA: TGTGCCAGCAGTTTGGGGTGGGGGGATCGGGCCGGGGAGCTGTTTTTT
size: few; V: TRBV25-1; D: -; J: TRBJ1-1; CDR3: CASSSGNTEAFF; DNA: TGTGCCAGCAGCTCAGGGAACACTGAAGCTTTCTTT
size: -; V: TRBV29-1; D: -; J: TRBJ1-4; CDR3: CSVVTPGRINEKLFF; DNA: TGCAGCGTCGTCACCCCGGGACGGATTAATGAAAAACTGTTTTTT
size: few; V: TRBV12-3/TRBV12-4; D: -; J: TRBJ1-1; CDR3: CASSLRWDTEAFF; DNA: TGTGCCAGCAGTTTAAGGTGGGACACTGAAGCTTTCTTT
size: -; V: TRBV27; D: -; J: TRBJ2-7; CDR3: CASSPDFYEQYF; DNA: TGTGCCAGCAGTCCGGACTTTTACGAGCAGTACTTC
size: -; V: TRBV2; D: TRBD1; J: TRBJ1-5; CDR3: CASSKPGTGEGQPQHF; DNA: TGTGCCAGCAGCAAACCGGGGACAGGGGAGGGTCAGCCCCAGCATTTT
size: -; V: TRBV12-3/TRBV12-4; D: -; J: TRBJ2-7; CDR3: CASSSPSAYEQYF; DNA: TGTGCCAGCAGTTCCCCCTCAGCTTACGAGCAGTACTTC
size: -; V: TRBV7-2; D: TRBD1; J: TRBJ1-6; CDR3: CASSLTGTGSPLHF; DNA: TGTGCCAGCAGCTTAACAGGGACAGGATCACCCCTCCACTTT
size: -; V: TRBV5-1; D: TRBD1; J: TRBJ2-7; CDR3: CASSSSDRGYEQYF; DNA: TGCGCCAGCAGCTCATCCGACAGGGGCTACGAGCAGTACTTC
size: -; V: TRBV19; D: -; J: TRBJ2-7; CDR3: CASSFGHGRYEQYF; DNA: TGTGCCAGTAGTTTCGGACACGGGCGGTACGAGCAGTACTTC
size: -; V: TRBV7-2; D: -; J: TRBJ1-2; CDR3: CASSLRGWVGYTF; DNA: TGTGCCAGCAGCCTCAGGGGATGGGTCGGCTACACCTTC
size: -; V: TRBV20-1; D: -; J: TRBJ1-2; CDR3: CSVSAGYTF; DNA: TGCAGTGTGAGTGCCGGCTACACCTTC
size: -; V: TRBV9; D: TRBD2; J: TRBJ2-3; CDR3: CASSVEGNRGGTDTQYF; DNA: TGTGCCAGCAGCGTAGAGGGTAACCGGGGGGGCACAGATACGCAGTATTTT
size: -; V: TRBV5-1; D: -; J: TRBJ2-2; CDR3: CASSRTANTGELFF; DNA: TGCGCCAGCAGCCGGACAGCGAACACCGGGGAGCTGTTTTTT
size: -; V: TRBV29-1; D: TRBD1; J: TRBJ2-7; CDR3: CSVGGQGNEQYF; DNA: TGCAGCGTTGGGGGACAGGGGAACGAGCAGTACTTC
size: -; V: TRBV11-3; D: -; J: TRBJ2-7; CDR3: CASSFSAGGADEQYF; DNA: TGTGCCAGCAGCTTCTCCGCAGGAGGGGCGGACGAGCAGTACTTC
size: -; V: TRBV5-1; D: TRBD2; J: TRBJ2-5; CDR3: CASSLGAAGRSETQYF; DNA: TGCGCCAGCAGCTTGGGGGCAGCGGGGAGGTCAGAGACCCAGTACTTC
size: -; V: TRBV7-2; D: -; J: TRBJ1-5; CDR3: CASSLVGTSNQPQHF; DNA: TGTGCCAGCAGCTTAGTCGGGACAAGCAATCAGCCCCAGCATTTT